Sequencing of this TCR beta chain was carried out in a study of T cells in Graves' hyperthyroidism and ophthalmopathy. The CDR3 extends over 13 amino acids. Unmatched junction bases numbered 5, after V lost 3 bases and J lost 6 bases. Germline V gives CDR1 MGHDK, CDR2 SYGVNS. Researchers took RNA transcripts and amplified the TCR beta CDR3 regions from them. HTBI primers were used for first-round RT-PCR of the TCR CDR3. TCRdb reprocessed the multiplex PCR reads with MiXCR, giving one entry per CDR3 protein. Of a few hundred thousand distinct CDR3 sequences in the sample, about 45% were seen once. Study-wide results and caveats: Ophthalmopathy prediction by the model preceded onset by a median approximately 5.9 months. Through a model of 13 V-J features, ophthalmopathy was separated from stable hyperthyroidism.

In its sample, this clonotype was seen many times. Its antigen is undetermined. The origin of this receptor is a woman aged 18-29 years with Graves' hyperthyroidism. Sequencing input: peripheral blood or thyroid tissue (not recorded which). V gene TRBV25-1 combines with J gene TRBJ2-7; 7 nucleotides align to TRBD1. CDR3 coding DNA: TGTGCCAGCAGTGATACAGGGGATCTCGAGCAGTACTTC. It specifies CASSDTGDLEQYF.